Here is one T cell receptor (beta chain) with its context. Germline V CDR1 and CDR2: SGHVS, FQNEAQ. The length of the CDR3 is 17 residues. The ends lost 2 bases at V and 6 bases at J; junction bases unmatched: 9. In the original processing: From reference gene primer amplification, estimates of nucleated cell counts were derived. Data came from immunoSEQ multiplex PCR; TCRdb stores just in-frame clones and leaves some out. The D gene and trimming were derived from the DNA, and the V and J assignments and clone size from that table. The data show approximately 54,000 clones, about 86% seen once. The sample originates from a study of blood T cell repertoires in COVID-19. Study-wide background: Sample material is recorded as cDNA or gDNA derived from T cells, B-cell-depleted T cells, or PBMCs.

This chain links TRBV7-8 with TRBJ2-1; 11 bases are a match to TRBD2. Material for sequencing was peripheral blood. This clonotype was obtained from a man at least 80 years old with active COVID-19. The CDR3 nucleotides are TGTGCCAGCAGCTTATTGGCTAGCGGGAGGATGGGCAATGAGCAGTTCTTC. This encodes CASSLLASGRMGNEQFF.